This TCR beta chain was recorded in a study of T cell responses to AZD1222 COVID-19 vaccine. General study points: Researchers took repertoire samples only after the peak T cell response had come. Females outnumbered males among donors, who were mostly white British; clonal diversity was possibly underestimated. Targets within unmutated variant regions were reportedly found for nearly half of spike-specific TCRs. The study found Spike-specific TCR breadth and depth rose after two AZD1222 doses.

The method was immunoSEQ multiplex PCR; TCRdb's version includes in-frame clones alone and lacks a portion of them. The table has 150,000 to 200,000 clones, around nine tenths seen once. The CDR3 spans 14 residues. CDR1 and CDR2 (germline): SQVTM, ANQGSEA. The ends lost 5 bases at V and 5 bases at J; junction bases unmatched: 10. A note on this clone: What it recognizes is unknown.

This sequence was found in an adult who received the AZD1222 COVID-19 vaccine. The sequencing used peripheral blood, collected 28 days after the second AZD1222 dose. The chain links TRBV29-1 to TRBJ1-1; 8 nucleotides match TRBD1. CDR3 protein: CSVSAGGSGTEAFF. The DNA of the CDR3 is TGCAGCGTTTCTGCAGGGGGCTCCGGAACTGAAGCTTTCTTT.